This T cell receptor beta chain was sequenced during a study of cytomegalovirus exposure and HLA in healthy donors. With respect to this clone: The antigen remains undetermined.

Only in-frame clones appear in the TCRdb table, and some are missing; sequencing was by immunoSEQ multiplex PCR. The sample shows 110,000 to 150,000 clones, approximately 94% of them seen only once. Study-level points and caveats: Reported results showed that the classifier diagnosed cytomegalovirus status with high specificity and sensitivity.

This CDR3 contains 13 residues. The V gene's germline CDR1 is KGHSH and CDR2 LQKENI. Trimming shortened V by 6 bases and J by 7 bases, and 15 bases separated the two germline ends. The roughly 120-subject validation cohort, separate from the approximately 660-subject first cohort, included the donors. Sample: PBMCs. The chain employs TRBV18 and TRBJ1-2, with D possibly being TRBD1 (6 bases). The TCR comes from a man aged 18 to 35 in good health and CMV-seropositive. The CDR3 spells CASSHRDEGGYTF. The CDR3 DNA follows: TGTGCCAGCTCGCACAGGGATGAGGGTGGCTACACCTTC.